The 12 T cell receptor beta chains listed next were all sequenced from one sample in a study of T cells after yellow fever vaccination. TCRdb fed the 5' RACE reads into MiXCR, producing one record per CDR3 protein. The sample lists roughly 340,000 distinct CDR3 sequences; approximately 9% were seen once. This sample comprised PBMCs, obtained on the day of the first yellow fever vaccination. Every receptor here comes from a man aged 18 to 35 who received the YFV17D yellow fever vaccine.

This rearrangement joins TRBV18 to TRBJ2-3; D may match TRBD1 or TRBD2 (5 bases each). Germline V gene sequence: CDR1 KGHSH, CDR2 LQKENI. V was pared by 2 bases and J by 11 bases, with 14 bases between. CDR3 length: 13 amino acids. DNA for the CDR3: TGTGCCAGCTCACCAGCCGGGACCCCGATGCAGTATTTT. The encoded protein is CASSPAGTPMQYF.

This clonotype was observed a few times. This rearrangement joins TRBV5-1 to TRBJ1-3; no clear D. Per germline, CDR1 SGHRS and CDR2 YFSETQ. Between the trimmed V and J ends, which lost 2 bases and 0 bases, there was a span of 12 bases. This CDR3 region has 16 residues. The CDR3 DNA sequence: TGCGCCAGCAGCTTAGGAGCCGCAGACTCTGGAAACACCATATATTTT. Its translation is CASSLGAADSGNTIYF.

This clonotype was observed a handful of times. In nucleotides, the CDR3 is TGTGCCACCAGCCGGGGGGAGTTTTTCGGCAATGAGCAGTTCTTC. Amino acid sequence: CATSRGEFFGNEQFF. This chain joins TRBV24-1 and TRBJ2-1, with TRBD2 matching 7 bases. The CDR3 covers 15 residues. Germline lookup yields CDR1 KGHDR and CDR2 SFDVKD. The junction had 11 bases not matched to a gene; V was cut back by 7 bases and J by 6 bases.

The chain uses TRBV12-3 or TRBV12-4 and TRBJ1-2, with 7 bases matching TRBD1. V was clipped by 5 bases and J by 7 bases; unmatched bases: 10. The CDR3 covers 14 residues. The CDR3: CASSTRTGGSGYTF. CDR3 in DNA: TGTGCCAGCAGTACTCGGACAGGCGGGTCTGGCTACACCTTC.

This chain links TRBV7-3 with TRBJ2-3, with D perhaps matching TRBD1 (6 bases). Germline V CDR1 and CDR2: SGHTA, FQGTGA. CDR3 length equals 16 residues. Deletions cut 5 bases from V and 1 base from J, with 16 bases between. CDR3 amino acids: CASSGTGLGGTDTQYF. The CDR3 DNA sequence: TGTGCCAGCAGCGGCACAGGGTTGGGAGGCACAGATACGCAGTATTTT.

There are a few counts of this clonotype. The chain has TRBV7-2 and TRBJ2-5, with 10 bases that match TRBD1. Germline trimming cut 3 bases from V and 4 bases from J; bases unmatched to any gene: 8. The CDR3 has 16 residues. Germline V CDR1 and CDR2: SGHTA, FQGNSA. In DNA, the CDR3 is TGTGCCAGCAGCTTGTCGGGACAGGGGAATGGAGAGACCCAGTACTTC. Encoded protein: CASSLSGQGNGETQYF.

This clonotype was seen a few times. This chain joins TRBV7-9 and TRBJ2-2; tentatively, D is TRBD2 (7 bases). CDR1 and CDR2 (germline): SEHNR, FQNEAQ (reference sequence). V lost 5 bases and J lost 1, with 14 bases in between. This CDR3 has 16 residues. CDR3 DNA sequence: TGTGCCAGCAGCCCGTGGGGGGGGCGGAACACCGGGGAGCTGTTTTTT. The encoded protein is CASSPWGGRNTGELFF.

This clonotype was seen at least ten times. The V gene is TRBV4-3, the J gene TRBJ2-5, with TRBD2 identical over 10 bases. The V gene end was trimmed by 4 bases and the J gene end by 4 bases; junction bases not matched to a gene: 9. The CDR3 is made up of 16 amino acids. CDR1 is LGHNA and CDR2 is YSLEER in the germline V gene. The CDR3 DNA reads TGCGCCAGCAGCCTTAGAGCGGGGGGGCTCGTAGAGACCCAGTACTTC. Its protein product is CASSLRAGGLVETQYF.

CDR3 region: CASSYSGSETYEQYF. The CDR3 bases are TGTGCCAGCAGTTACTCGGGTTCTGAAACCTACGAGCAGTACTTC. J is TRBJ2-7 and V is TRBV6-5; D ambiguous. Germline values: CDR1 MNHEY, CDR2 SVGAGI. The CDR3 is made up of 15 amino acids. Trimming left V 0 bases short and J 2 bases short, with 11 bases between.

This clonotype appeared many times. J is TRBJ1-5 and V is TRBV3-1; perhaps TRBD1 as D (5 bases). Trimming removed 0 bases from V and 3 bases from J, with 9 bases in between. Germline CDR1 and CDR2: LGHDT and YNNKEL (reference sequence). The CDR3 covers 15 residues. The CDR3 spells CASSQDTGLNQPQHF. CDR3 in DNA: TGTGCCAGCAGCCAAGACACAGGTCTCAATCAGCCCCAGCATTTT.

This clonotype appeared a few times. V usage is TRBV5-1 and J usage is TRBJ2-1; D not resolved. The CDR3 runs to 13 residues. Germline CDR1 and CDR2: SGHRS and YFSETQ. The germline V and J ends were trimmed by 4 bases and 1 base, with 6 bases remaining between them. CDR3 region: CASSPWSYNEQFF. The CDR3 DNA is TGCGCCAGCAGCCCATGGTCCTACAATGAGCAGTTCTTC.

This chain joins TRBV20-1 and TRBJ2-3, with D perhaps matching TRBD2 (6 bases). Trimming cost V 3 bases and J 2 bases, with 15 bases left between them. CDR1 is DFQATT and CDR2 is SNEGSKA in the germline V gene (reference sequence). This CDR3 has 15 residues. CDR3 region: CSASSGAGLTDTQYF. CDR3 coding DNA: TGCAGTGCTAGTTCCGGGGCGGGACTCACAGATACGCAGTATTTT.